These 10 T cell receptor beta chains share one sample of origin, sequenced in a study of OX40 agonist ivuxolimab in advanced cancers. TCRdb's table, derived via immunoSEQ multiplex PCR, lists solely in-frame clones and lacks some. The sample holds around 87,000 clones, approximately 94% seen once. The material was CD4+ or CD8+ T cells sorted from blood, obtained in a trial of the OX40 agonist ivuxolimab. The receptors were sampled from an adult with an advanced solid tumor such as melanoma, head and neck, liver or kidney cancer.

This clone was counted once. The J gene is TRBJ2-5, the V gene TRBV28; D remains ambiguous. Trimming pared 3 bases from V and 5 bases from J, leaving 13 bases between. The V gene's germline CDR1 is MDHEN and CDR2 SYDVKM. The CDR3 is 14 amino acids. CDR3: CASSFRQATETQYF. CDR3 nucleotides: TGTGCCAGCAGTTTCCGGCAGGCAACGGAGACCCAGTACTTC.

J is TRBJ1-2 and V is TRBV21-1; the table's TRBD1 call for D was not verified on the DNA. TRBV21-1 is designated a pseudogene. There are 16 residues in the CDR3. CDR3 protein: CASSRDRGQTNYGYTF. In nucleotides, the CDR3 is TGTGCCAGCAGCAGAGACAGGGGACAAACTAACTATGGCTACACCTTC.

This clone was seen only a few times. The J gene is TRBJ1-6, the V gene TRBV13, with 7 bases matching TRBD1. The V gene end was trimmed by 10 bases and the J gene end by 8 bases; junction bases not matched to a gene: 5. This CDR3 has 12 residues. Germline-derived CDR1 and CDR2 are PRHDT and FYEKMQ (reference sequence). The DNA for the CDR3 is TGTGCCACCCAGGGGGTGGATTCACCCCTCCACTTT. Translation gives CATQGVDSPLHF. The full variable domain, its missing parts supplied by reference TRBV13 and TRBJ1-6, is AAGVIQSPRHLIKEKRETATLKCYPIPRHDTVYWYQQGPGQDPQFLISFYEKMQSDKGSIPDRFSAQQFSDYHSELNMSSLELGDSALYFCATQGVDSPLHFGNGTRLTVT.

V usage is TRBV27 and J usage is TRBJ2-1; possible D gene TRBD2, 6 bases. The CDR3 is 14 residues long. Germline CDR1 reads MNHEY; CDR2 reads SMNVEV (reference sequence). V was cut by 3 bases and J by 8 bases, with 14 bases left in between. The DNA for the CDR3 is TGTGCCAGCAGTTTGGGACTCAATTCTCATGAGCAGTTCTTC. Protein product: CASSLGLNSHEQFF.

The genes are TRBV11-3 and TRBJ2-1; 9 positions agree with TRBD2. The germline gives CDR1 SGHNT, CDR2 YENEEA. The CDR3 is 19 amino acids. V lost 1 base to trimming and J lost 0 bases; unmatched junction nucleotides: 10. CDR3 sequence (DNA): TGTGCCAGCAGCTTAGGGGGCCTGGCGGGAGGGCCCTCCTACAATGAGCAGTTCTTC. Amino acids: CASSLGGLAGGPSYNEQFF. Combining the CDR3 with reference TRBV11-3 and TRBJ2-1 gives the whole variable domain EAGVVQSPRYKIIEKKQPVAFWCNPISGHNTLYWYLQNLGQGPELLIRYENEEAVDDSQLPKDRFSAERLKGVDSTLKIQPAELGDSAVYLCASSLGGLAGGPSYNEQFFGPGTRLTVL.

The genes are TRBV9 and TRBJ2-3, with D tentatively TRBD1 or TRBD2 (6 bases each). The CDR3 covers 16 residues. V lost 0 bases and J lost 3, with 14 bases in between. Germline V gene data show CDR1 as SGDLS and CDR2 as YYNGEE. The DNA for the CDR3 is TGTGCCAGCAGCGTAGAGCCCGGGGGCGAAACAGATACGCAGTATTTT. Its translation: CASSVEPGGETDTQYF.

V and J are TRBV13 and TRBJ2-7; the D gene could be TRBD1 or TRBD2 (5 bases each). This CDR3 spans 14 amino acids. Germline loops: CDR1 PRHDT, CDR2 FYEKMQ (reference sequence). V was pared by 6 bases and J by 7 bases, with 19 bases between. CDR3 protein: CASSEGTVLREQYF. CDR3 DNA: TGTGCCAGCAGTGAAGGGACGGTCCTTCGGGAGCAGTACTTC.

In its sample, this clone was seen once. The chain has TRBV2 and TRBJ1-1; D is uncertain. This CDR3 has 14 amino acids. V was pared by 2 bases and J by 1 base, with 8 bases between. Germline values: CDR1 SNHLY, CDR2 FYNNEI. This CDR3 is CASSEWQTNTEAFF. The CDR3 DNA follows: TGTGCCAGCAGTGAATGGCAGACGAACACTGAAGCTTTCTTT.

The chain recombines TRBV19 with TRBJ1-1; D may be TRBD1 (5 bases). V was cut by 6 bases and J by 11 bases, with 16 bases left in between. The CDR3 sequence is 12 residues long. Looked up from germline, CDR1 is LNHDA and CDR2 is SQIVND (reference sequence). This CDR3 reads CASRDEGTRAFF. The CDR3 DNA follows: TGTGCCAGTAGGGACGAGGGGACTCGGGCTTTCTTT.

The CDR3 DNA reads as TGTGCCAGTAGTCTCAAGGTCCCCGAGCAGTACTTC. Amino acid sequence: CASSLKVPEQYF. This rearrangement joins TRBV19 to TRBJ2-7; unclear D gene. CDR3 length: 12 residues. Germline lookup yields CDR1 LNHDA and CDR2 SQIVND (reference sequence). The germline V and J ends were trimmed by 5 bases and 6 bases, with 11 bases remaining between them.